This T cell receptor (beta chain) is drawn from a study of blood T cell repertoires in COVID-19. Study background: The United States, Italy and Spain provided the acute and convalescent COVID-19 samples. From T cells, B-cell-depleted T cells, or PBMCs came the material, which was cDNA or gDNA.

Germline V gives CDR1 LNHNV, CDR2 YYDKDF (reference sequence). J gave up 4 bases and V 0 bases, and 12 bases lay outside the gene matches. The CDR3 is made up of 19 amino acids. Original analysis: For nucleated cells, counts were estimated from reference gene primer amplification. This table comes from immunoSEQ multiplex PCR, and its TCRdb copy is limited to in-frame clones, with some not included. The V and J calls and clone size are taken from that table; D and trimming were inferred from the DNA. The data hold 200,000 to 300,000 clones, with more than 75% observed a single time. The V and J genes are TRBV15 and TRBJ2-1, with 10 bases fitting TRBD2. The sequenced sample was peripheral blood. This receptor was identified in a woman aged 30 to 39 who had recovered from COVID-19. As DNA, the CDR3 is TGTGCCACCAGCAGAGATATCGGGCTAGCGGGGGAAATTTACAATGAGCAGTTCTTC. Amino acid sequence: CATSRDIGLAGEIYNEQFF.